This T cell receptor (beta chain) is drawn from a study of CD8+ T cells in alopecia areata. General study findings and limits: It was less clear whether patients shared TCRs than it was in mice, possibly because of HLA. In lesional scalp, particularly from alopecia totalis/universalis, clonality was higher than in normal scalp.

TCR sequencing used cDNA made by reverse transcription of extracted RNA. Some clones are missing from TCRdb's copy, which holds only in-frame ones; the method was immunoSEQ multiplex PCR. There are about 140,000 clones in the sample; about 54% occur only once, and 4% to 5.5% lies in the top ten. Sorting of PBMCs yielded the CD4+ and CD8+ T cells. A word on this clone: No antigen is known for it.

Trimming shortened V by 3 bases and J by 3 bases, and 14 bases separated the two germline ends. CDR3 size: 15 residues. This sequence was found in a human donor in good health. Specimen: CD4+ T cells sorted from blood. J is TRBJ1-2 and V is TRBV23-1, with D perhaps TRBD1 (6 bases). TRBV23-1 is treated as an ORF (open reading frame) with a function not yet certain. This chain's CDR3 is CASSHVGGRYYGYTF. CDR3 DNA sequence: TGCGCCAGCAGTCATGTCGGGGGGCGTTACTATGGCTACACCTTC.